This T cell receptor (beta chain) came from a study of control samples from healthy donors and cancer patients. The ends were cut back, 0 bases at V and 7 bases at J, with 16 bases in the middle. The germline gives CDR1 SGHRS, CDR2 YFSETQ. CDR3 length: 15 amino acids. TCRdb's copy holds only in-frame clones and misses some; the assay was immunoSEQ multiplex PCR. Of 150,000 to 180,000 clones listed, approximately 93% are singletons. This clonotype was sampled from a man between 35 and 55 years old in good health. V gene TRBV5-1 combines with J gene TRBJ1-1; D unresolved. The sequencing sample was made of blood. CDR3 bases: TGCGCCAGCAGCTTGGCCCCGGAGTTGGCGGGTGAAGCTTTCTTT. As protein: CASSLAPELAGEAFF.